This is a list of T cell receptor beta chains from one sample in a study of CXCR3-negative and CXCR3-positive naive CD8 T cells. From the 5' RACE reads, TCRdb lists one entry per CDR3 protein and no DNA. This sample's table reports fewer than 50,000 distinct CDR3 sequences. The material sequenced was naive CXCR3- CD8+ T cells from blood. The source of these receptors is a human donor in good health. Some clones in this sample may be carry-over from other donors' samples. CDR3s include the opening cysteine and the closing phenylalanine or tryptophan. Each record gives: V gene, J gene, CDR3 protein.

TRBV27	TRBJ2-3	CASFDIGSDTQYF
TRBV28	TRBJ2-2	CASSWDRLGTGELFF
TRBV15	TRBJ1-3	CATSTRRGPRSGNTIYF
TRBV18	TRBJ2-3	CASSTLAGQSTDTQYF
TRBV20-1	TRBJ2-1	CSSSPLAGGSYNEQFF
TRBV10-3	TRBJ2-7	CAISWAGALDEQYF
TRBV20-1	TRBJ2-1	CSATGQGDYNEQFF
TRBV14	TRBJ2-7	CASSPGQGHAQQYF
TRBV20-1	TRBJ2-7	CSAGGTGSYEQYF
TRBV7-9	TRBJ2-7	CASTPRDSPRDEQYF
TRBV5-5	TRBJ1-2	CASSLLAGGTYYGYTF
TRBV28	TRBJ2-4	CASSQSQRDIQYF
TRBV28	TRBJ2-3	CASKGTSGGLTDTQYF
TRBV29-1	TRBJ2-1	CSVVKHNEQFF
TRBV6-4	TRBJ2-1	CASSDLSSGGADEQFF
TRBV2	TRBJ1-5	CASSDGGGYSNQPQHF
TRBV28	TRBJ1-4	CASSFHTGARSEKLFF
TRBV9	TRBJ2-2	CASSSDYNTGELFF
TRBV4-1	TRBJ1-1	CASSLNTEAFF
TRBV5-1	TRBJ2-3	CASNDGPSGTTDTQYF
TRBV9	TRBJ2-2	CASSVGLNTGELFF
TRBV24-1	TRBJ1-1	CATRGGQMNTEAFF
TRBV10-3	TRBJ2-2	CAISESLTNTGELFF
TRBV29-1	TRBJ2-3	CSVEDFASRGAGSTDTQYF
TRBV7-9	TRBJ2-1	CASLGIYNEQFF
TRBV29-1	TRBJ2-1	CSGRLWRERSSYNEQFF
TRBV20-1	TRBJ2-3	CSAGGGLSDTQYF
TRBV7-9	TRBJ2-1	CASSLRDSYFEQFF
TRBV28	TRBJ2-7	CASSTTTYEQYF
TRBV7-8	TRBJ2-3	CASSLARGGVYDTQYF
TRBV12-3/TRBV12-4	TRBJ2-2	CASSPGATELTGELFF
TRBV12-3/TRBV12-4	TRBJ2-1	CASSSLYNEQFF
TRBV12-3/TRBV12-4	TRBJ2-7	CASSGDSYEQYF
TRBV7-9	TRBJ1-4	CASSVDRDHLFF
TRBV10-3	TRBJ2-7	CAIRGSGAEQYF
TRBV5-4	TRBJ2-5	CASRYRTEQETQYF
TRBV7-9	TRBJ1-1	CASNPVGQNTEAFF